A selection of T cell receptor beta chains follows, all from one sample in a study of blood T cells in healthy people across ages. TCRdb passed the 5' RACE reads through MiXCR, listing each CDR3 protein once. The sample carries more than 1,000,000 distinct CDR3 sequences, roughly 24% recorded once. These data also featured in a second study, about T cells of mothers and their children.

What was sequenced was blood. The source is a girl aged 2 to 10 in good health. The CDR3 runs from the conserved cysteine through the conserved F or W. A D gene is named only where the DNA matches it firmly. Clone size is given for some rows only: seen once, a few or many times, or a class if the clone is expanded.

D gene,V gene,clone size,J gene,CDR3 protein,CDR3 DNA
-,TRBV20-1,few,TRBJ2-2,CSAGDFYTGELFF,TGCAGTGCGGGGGACTTTTACACCGGGGAGCTGTTTTTT
-,TRBV20-1,few,TRBJ1-1,CGAHKTGRNTEAFF,TGCGGTGCCCATAAAACAGGGAGGAACACTGAAGCTTTCTTT
-,TRBV15,-,TRBJ1-5,CATSREHVGGGQPQHF,TGTGCCACCAGCAGAGAACACGTCGGCGGCGGTCAGCCCCAGCATTTT
TRBD1,TRBV5-1,few,TRBJ1-2,CASSLGPGTGHYGYTF,TGCGCCAGCAGCTTGGGACCCGGGACAGGGCACTATGGCTACACCTTC
TRBD2,TRBV7-2,-,TRBJ2-1,CASSLVRTSGSNEQFF,TGTGCCAGCAGCTTAGTTCGGACTAGCGGGAGTAATGAGCAGTTCTTC
-,TRBV6-5,-,TRBJ1-3,CASSYSRGPDCCSGNTIYF,TGTGCCAGCAGTTACTCGAGGGGCCCCGACTGCTGCTCTGGAAACACCATATATTTT
-,TRBV12-3/TRBV12-4,-,TRBJ1-2,CASSRTESYGYTF,TGTGCCAGCAGCCGGACGGAGTCCTATGGCTACACCTTC
-,TRBV4-2,few,TRBJ1-2,CASSQDLGANYGYTF,TGTGCCAGCAGCCAAGATCTTGGCGCTAACTATGGCTACACCTTC
-,TRBV18,-,TRBJ2-7,CASSPDREAYEQYF,TGTGCCAGCTCACCTGACAGGGAGGCGTACGAGCAGTACTTC
-,TRBV29-1,-,TRBJ1-5,CSVPLHRDTYGKPQHF,TGCAGCGTTCCCCTTCACAGAGACACCTACGGGAAGCCCCAGCATTTT
TRBD2,TRBV11-2,few,TRBJ2-5,CASSFLAGETETQYF,TGTGCCAGCAGCTTCCTAGCGGGAGAAACAGAGACCCAGTACTTC
-,TRBV28,-,TRBJ1-1,CASSLLSGEAFF,TGTGCCAGCAGTTTATTGTCAGGTGAAGCTTTCTTT
TRBD2,TRBV20-1,-,TRBJ2-5,CSASDIAGGVETQYF,TGCAGTGCTAGTGATATAGCGGGAGGAGTGGAGACCCAGTACTTC
-,TRBV5-5,few,TRBJ2-4,CASSPLPRDGKNKNIQYF,TGTGCCAGCAGCCCTCTCCCCCGGGACGGTAAAAACAAAAACATTCAGTACTTC
-,TRBV5-1,-,TRBJ2-7,CASSTVPSYEQYF,TGCGCCAGCAGCACGGTCCCTTCCTACGAGCAGTACTTC
-,TRBV5-6,-,TRBJ2-5,CASSLGPAQYF,TGTGCCAGCAGCTTGGGGCCTGCCCAGTACTTC
-,TRBV9,-,TRBJ1-1,CASSSSGLNTEAFF,TGTGCCAGCAGCTCCAGCGGTTTGAACACTGAAGCTTTCTTT
-,TRBV12-3/TRBV12-4,-,TRBJ1-1,CASSFWWTEAFF,TGTGCCAGCAGTTTTTGGTGGACTGAAGCTTTCTTT
-,TRBV20-1,-,TRBJ2-7,CSVPAASSYEQYF,TGCAGTGTACCGGCAGCTAGCTCCTACGAGCAGTACTTC
-,TRBV7-9,many,TRBJ2-5,CASSLAGTDQETQYF,TGTGCCAGCAGCTTAGCCGGGACGGACCAAGAGACCCAGTACTTC
TRBD1,TRBV2,few,TRBJ2-1,CASSDGTGLYNEQFF,TGTGCCAGCAGTGATGGGACAGGCCTCTACAATGAGCAGTTCTTC
-,TRBV7-9,-,TRBJ1-2,CASSPMGGTTNYGYTF,TGTGCCAGCAGCCCTATGGGGGGCACAACTAACTATGGCTACACCTTC
-,TRBV5-1,-,TRBJ2-7,CASSFLSGYEQYF,TGCGCCAGCAGCTTCTTATCAGGTTACGAGCAGTACTTC
TRBD1,TRBV29-1,-,TRBJ1-2,CSVQDRAHYGYTF,TGCAGCGTTCAGGACAGGGCGCACTATGGCTACACCTTC